One and the same sample provided the 12 T cell receptor beta chains below, sequenced in a study of blood T cells in healthy people across ages. Alongside a J-beta primer mix, a sample-barcoded 5' primer served in a second PCR lasting 7 to 11 cycles. TCRdb independently ran MiXCR on the 5' RACE reads; one entry per CDR3 protein. The table includes some 1.1 million distinct CDR3 sequences, under 40% detected once. The sample comprised blood. The receptors were gathered from a man aged 18 to 30 in good health.

This clonotype came up a few times. The J gene is TRBJ2-2, the V gene TRBV28; D call uncertain. Germline lookup yields CDR1 MDHEN and CDR2 SYDVKM. The ends were cut back, 3 bases at V and 5 bases at J, with 7 bases in the middle. The CDR3 length is 13 residues. The CDR3 DNA sequence: TGTGCCAGCAGTTTTAGGGTAACCGGGGAGCTGTTTTTT. Translating gives CASSFRVTGELFF.

This chain links TRBV27 with TRBJ1-6, with TRBD1 as a possible D gene (5 bases). Germline V lookup: CDR1 MNHEY, CDR2 SMNVEV (reference sequence). The CDR3 spans 17 residues. Trimming pared 7 bases from V and 5 bases from J, leaving 21 bases between. In DNA, the CDR3 is TGTGCCAGCACCCTTTACTCGGGGCCCCTTAATAATTCACCCCTCCACTTT. Amino acids: CASTLYSGPLNNSPLHF.

This clonotype showed up many times. V and J are TRBV29-1 and TRBJ2-3, with D possibly being TRBD1 (5 bases). Germline CDR1 SQVTM, CDR2 ANQGSEA. There are 15 residues in the CDR3. Trimming removed 0 bases from V and 0 bases from J, with 10 bases in between. CDR3 nucleotides: TGCAGCGTTGAAGAAGGGGATTCTAGCACAGATACGCAGTATTTT. It translates to CSVEEGDSSTDTQYF.

The chain combines TRBV5-1 with TRBJ2-7; D remains ambiguous. Trimming took off 4 bases at V and 3 bases at J, with 11 bases between the two ends. CDR1 is SGHRS and CDR2 is YFSETQ in the germline V gene. CDR3 size: 13 residues. The CDR3 loop reads CASSQDQIYEQYF. The CDR3 nucleotides read TGCGCCAGCAGCCAAGACCAGATCTACGAGCAGTACTTC.

The chain uses TRBV12-3 or TRBV12-4 and TRBJ2-7; TRBD2 might be the D (6 bases). The CDR3 consists of 16 residues. The germline V and J ends were trimmed by 3 bases and 2 bases, with 17 bases remaining between them. For the CDR3, the DNA is TGTGCCAGCAGTTTCCTGATCGGCGGGGAACCCTACGAGCAGTACTTC. It codes for CASSFLIGGEPYEQYF.

The chain links TRBV4-3 to TRBJ2-2; no clear D. The germline V gene encodes CDR1 LGHNA and CDR2 YSLEER. V was cut by 0 bases and J by 2 bases, with 10 bases left in between. This CDR3 region has 16 residues. The CDR3 nucleotides read TGCGCCAGCAGCCAAGAACCAGGTGATAACACCGGGGAGCTGTTTTTT. Protein product: CASSQEPGDNTGELFF.

The CDR3 spells CASSVGVEIPYNEQFF. The CDR3 DNA sequence: TGTGCCAGCAGCGTAGGGGTGGAGATCCCCTACAATGAGCAGTTCTTC. The chain recombines TRBV9 with TRBJ2-1; D unclear. Between the trimmed V and J ends, which lost 0 bases and 2 bases, there was a span of 12 bases. Germline V gene sequence: CDR1 SGDLS, CDR2 YYNGEE. There are 16 residues in the CDR3. Full variable domain (rest looked up from reference TRBV9 and TRBJ2-1): DSGVTQTPKHLITATGQRVTLRCSPRSGDLSVYWYQQSLDQGLQFLIQYYNGEERAKGNILERFSAQQFPDLHSELNLSSLELGDSALYFCASSVGVEIPYNEQFFGPGTRLTVL.

The chain couples TRBV7-2 to TRBJ2-1; D is unresolved. CDR3 length equals 15 residues. The V gene lost 1 base and the J gene lost 2 bases, with 9 bases spanning the gap. Germline V gene sequence: CDR1 SGHTA, CDR2 FQGNSA. The CDR3 region is CASSLVDTTYNEQFF. In DNA, the CDR3 is TGTGCCAGCAGCTTAGTTGACACTACCTACAATGAGCAGTTCTTC.

To note about this clonotype: The junction does not match germline at one end; this may be a read error. V gene TRBV7-3 combines with J gene TRBJ1-1; D is unclear. The CDR3 sequence is 14 residues long. Germline-derived CDR1 and CDR2 are SGHTA and FQGTGA. The CDR3 DNA reads TGTGCCAGCGGCTTAGAGGGTCAGGACACTGAAGCTTTCTTT. This sequence encodes CASGLEGQDTEAFF.

The chain is built from TRBV12-3 or TRBV12-4 and TRBJ2-1; 13 bases are shared with TRBD2. J was trimmed by 7 bases and V by 3 bases; bases with no gene match: 12. CDR3 length: 18 residues. DNA of the CDR3: TGTGCCAGCAGTTTCCCCCTCGAACTAGCGGGGGGGGGAAATGAGCAGTTCTTC. Protein: CASSFPLELAGGGNEQFF.

The CDR3 protein is CASSAKGIGSTEAFF. The CDR3 DNA follows: TGTGCCAGCAGCGCTAAGGGAATTGGTTCCACTGAAGCTTTCTTT. The gene calls are TRBV9 and TRBJ1-1; the D is unclear. Germline V gives CDR1 SGDLS, CDR2 YYNGEE. The V end was cut by 3 bases, the J end by 4 bases, with 16 bases between. CDR3 length: 15 amino acids. Looking up the rest from reference TRBV9 and TRBJ1-1 gives the full variable domain: DSGVTQTPKHLITATGQRVTLRCSPRSGDLSVYWYQQSLDQGLQFLIQYYNGEERAKGNILERFSAQQFPDLHSELNLSSLELGDSALYFCASSAKGIGSTEAFFGQGTRLTVV.

This clonotype was found a few times. The chain carries TRBV20-1 and TRBJ1-1, with unresolved D. The CDR3 is 17 residues long. Germline V gene lookup returns CDR1 DFQATT and CDR2 SNEGSKA (reference sequence). V lost 0 bases, J lost 4 bases, and 21 bases lay in between. The CDR3 sequence is CSARDSSLGRSGTEAFF. DNA of the CDR3: TGCAGTGCTAGAGATAGTTCGTTAGGCAGGTCGGGCACTGAAGCTTTCTTT.